Given below is one T cell receptor (beta chain) in context. This CDR3 is built from 14 residues. The trim removed 11 bases at V and 5 bases at J, leaving 7 bases unmatched. Per the germline V gene, CDR1 is LNHDA and CDR2 is SQIVND (reference sequence). The table came from immunoSEQ multiplex PCR; TCRdb's copy has only in-frame clones and leaves some out. The sample holds about 120,000 clones, 88% seen once. The data were taken from a study of T cell responses to AZD1222 COVID-19 vaccine. The chain employs TRBV19 and TRBJ2-2; 11 bases map to TRBD1. The origin of this receptor is an adult who received the AZD1222 COVID-19 vaccine. The material was peripheral blood, obtained 28 days after the second AZD1222 dose. CDR3 sequence: CAGRGTGGTGELFF. The CDR3 DNA reads as TGTGCCGGACGGGGGACAGGGGGAACCGGGGAGCTGTTTTTT.